A single T cell receptor (beta chain) is shown here with its context. This clonotype was seen once. Its antigen is not yet known. Base qualities are not at hand, and no much larger clone is one base apart. TCR beta repertoires were profiled from peripheral blood of 10 to 15 young patients with multiple sclerosis to demonstrate the VDJtools post-analysis software. The multiple sclerosis patients were children and adolescents ranging in age from 6 to 15 years. The germline V gene provides CDR1 ENHRY and CDR2 SYGVKD. Including cysteine and phenylalanine, the CDR3 has 15 amino acids. The retained sequence is limited to the CDR3, 45 bases, with the frame set at the first base. Trimming accounts for 4 bases at V and 1 base at J, while the number of junction bases matched to no gene is 5. The record originates from a study of post-analysis software for immune sequencing data (dated by TCRdb to about 2015). With respect to the entire study: Disease courses on record covered relapsing-remitting, secondary progressive and progressive-relapsing multiple sclerosis, though some patients had no subtype annotation. The patient repertoires were compared against around 11 previously published healthy control repertoires obtained from donors aged 6 to 25 years. A subset of samples was prepared in parallel using single-end sample barcoding, then pooled and co-amplified after Illumina adapter ligation.

Library generation was performed with PCR. TCRdb names Illumina HiSeq 2500 as the instrument used. To reduce PCR and sequencing biases, unique molecular identifiers were incorporated into the TCR beta cDNA libraries. Some 500,000 cDNA molecules were obtained for every 1 to 10 million input T cells, so each molecule roughly corresponded to one T cell. Patient libraries were prepared and sequenced with the same protocol used for the earlier healthy control dataset. Within a given batch, samples were prepared together, multiplexed and sequenced on the same HiSeq lane. On the authors' methods: Raw barcoded reads were processed with MIGEC, and single-read molecular identifier groups were discarded before consensus assembly and CDR3 extraction. VDJtools was used for post-analysis of the clonotype tables, with diversity normalized by down-sampling every dataset to the smallest sample size. In repertoire overlap clustering, CDR3 amino acid sequences, but not nucleotide sequences, were matched to correct batch-related cross-sample contamination. TCRdb itself trimmed the public reads at Q25 with fastp, ran MiXCR and retained productive beta chains. Under each unique CDR3 protein, matching rows form one entry showing the most common genes and DNA. The V and J calls here are based on TCRdb, not the publication. For this sample there are some 700,000 distinct CDR3 sequences; roughly three fifths appear just once. The ten largest clones represent about 11% of the sample.

What the study reported, not specific to this receptor: The multiple sclerosis patient group was slightly younger than the control group. Patients showed significantly higher frequencies than controls for a handful of TRBV segments, among them TRBV5-6, TRBV5-1 and TRBV20-1. Direct clustering with F measure revealed strong co-clustering of samples prepared in the same batch, which led to a batch-effect correction. Multiple sclerosis patients had significantly lower normalized Chao1 diversity than controls, a result that suggests substantial peripheral T-cell clonal expansion.

What was sequenced was blood. Recombination joined TRBV10-3 with TRBJ2-5; 8 nucleotides in the junction match TRBD1. This sequence originates from a girl aged 2-10 years with multiple sclerosis. The DNA sequence reads TGTGCCATCAGTGCCGGGACAGGCGCCCAAGAGACCCAGTACTTC. This sequence encodes CAISAGTGAQETQYF.